This T cell receptor beta chain was profiled in a study of technical replicates of blood from several donors. Looked up from germline, CDR1 is SGHDT and CDR2 is YYEEEE. The trim removed 5 bases at V and 0 bases at J, leaving 10 bases unmatched. The CDR3 extends over 17 amino acids. TCRdb's table, derived via immunoSEQ multiplex PCR, lists solely in-frame clones and lacks some. Found here are tens of thousands of clones, 80% to 95% of them singletons; the top ten hold 0.3% to 0.45%. The chain employs TRBV5-6 and TRBJ2-3, with 9 bases aligning to TRBD1. The receptor was isolated from a human donor in good health. Material for sequencing was T cells isolated from PBMCs. CDR3 nucleotide sequence: TGTGCCAGCAGGTTGACCCCGGGACAGGGAAGCACAGATACGCAGTATTTT. Protein product: CASRLTPGQGSTDTQYF.